This is a list of T cell receptor beta chains from one sample in a study of neurological immune-mediated disorders. TCRdb itself ran the 5' RACE reads through MiXCR, one entry per CDR3 protein. The data contain tens of thousands of distinct CDR3 sequences, roughly 17% of them singletons. The sample consisted of PBMCs. All receptors come from a woman aged 40-49 years in good health. Each CDR3 is given with its conserved first and last residue. Fields, in order: CDR3 DNA, CDR3 protein, D gene, V gene, clone size, J gene. D genes are given only for firm matches. Clone size, where shown, is once, few, many, or a class for clones that have expanded.

TGCGCCAGCAGCTTGGAATGGCTAGCGGGCGATAACACCGGGGAGCTGTTTTTT,CASSLEWLAGDNTGELFF,TRBD2,TRBV5-1,many,TRBJ2-2
TGTGCCAGCAGTTTAGTTGCGGGGGGGCCGAGGGAGCAGTTCTTC,CASSLVAGGPREQFF,TRBD2,TRBV12-3/TRBV12-4,many,TRBJ2-1
TGCAGTGCTAGTAACCCACTAGCGGGGGACACAGATACGCAGTATTTT,CSASNPLAGDTDTQYF,TRBD2,TRBV20-1,.,TRBJ2-3
TGCAGTGCCGCGGGACAGAGCTACGAGCAGTACTTC,CSAAGQSYEQYF,.,TRBV20-1,many,TRBJ2-7
TGCAGTGCTACGGACGTAAAAGCTTCCCAATTGAACACTGAAGCTTTCTTT,CSATDVKASQLNTEAFF,.,TRBV20-1,many,TRBJ1-1
TGTGCCATCAGCTCCGTTGGACTAGCGGGGGGGGAGCAGTACTTC,CAISSVGLAGGEQYF,TRBD2,TRBV10-3,few,TRBJ2-7
TGTGCCAGCCGTTTCGGGGGGGCCTCTGATGAGCAGTTCTTC,CASRFGGASDEQFF,TRBD2,TRBV6-2/TRBV6-3,many,TRBJ2-1
TGCAGCGTTGACTACCAGGGTCTATGGCAGTACTTC,CSVDYQGLWQYF,.,TRBV29-1,many,TRBJ2-7
TGCGCCAGCAGCTTGCCGTGGTCTTTCGAGCAGTACTTC,CASSLPWSFEQYF,.,TRBV5-1,.,TRBJ2-7
TGTGCCAGCTCACCGTCGGACAGGGACCTGTTTTTT,CASSPSDRDLFF,TRBD1,TRBV18,many,TRBJ1-4